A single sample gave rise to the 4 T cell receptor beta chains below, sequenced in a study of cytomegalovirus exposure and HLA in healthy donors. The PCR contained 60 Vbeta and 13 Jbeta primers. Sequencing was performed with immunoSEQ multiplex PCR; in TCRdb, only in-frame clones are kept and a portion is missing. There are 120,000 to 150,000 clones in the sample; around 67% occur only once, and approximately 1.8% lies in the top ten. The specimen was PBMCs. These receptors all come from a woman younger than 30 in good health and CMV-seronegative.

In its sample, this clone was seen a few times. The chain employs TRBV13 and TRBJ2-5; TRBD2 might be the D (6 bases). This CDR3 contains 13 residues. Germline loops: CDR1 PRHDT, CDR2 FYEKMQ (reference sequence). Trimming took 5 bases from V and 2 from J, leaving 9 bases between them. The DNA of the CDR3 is TGTGCCAGCAGCCCGACTAGACAAGAGACCCAGTACTTC. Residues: CASSPTRQETQYF.

CDR3 sequence (DNA): TGTGCCAGCAGCTTAAACTTATTCACAGATACGCAGTATTTT. Amino acids: CASSLNLFTDTQYF. The rearrangement uses TRBV7-2 and TRBJ2-3; D is unresolved. The length of the CDR3 is 14 residues. Germline V gene sequence: CDR1 SGHTA, CDR2 FQGNSA. The ends were cut back, 2 bases at V and 2 bases at J, with 8 bases in the middle.

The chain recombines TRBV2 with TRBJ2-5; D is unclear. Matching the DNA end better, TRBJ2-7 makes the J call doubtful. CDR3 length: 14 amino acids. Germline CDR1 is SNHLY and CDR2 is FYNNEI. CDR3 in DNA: TGTGCCAGCAGTGAGGTCCGGAGCTCCTACGAGCAGTACTTC. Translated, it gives CASSEVRSSYEQYF.

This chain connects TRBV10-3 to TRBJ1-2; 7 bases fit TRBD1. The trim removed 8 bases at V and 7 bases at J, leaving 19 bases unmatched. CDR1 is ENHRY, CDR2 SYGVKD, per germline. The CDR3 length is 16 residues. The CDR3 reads CAIRPHTGQRGPGYTF. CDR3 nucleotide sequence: TGTGCCATCCGCCCCCACACGGGACAGAGGGGGCCTGGCTACACCTTC.